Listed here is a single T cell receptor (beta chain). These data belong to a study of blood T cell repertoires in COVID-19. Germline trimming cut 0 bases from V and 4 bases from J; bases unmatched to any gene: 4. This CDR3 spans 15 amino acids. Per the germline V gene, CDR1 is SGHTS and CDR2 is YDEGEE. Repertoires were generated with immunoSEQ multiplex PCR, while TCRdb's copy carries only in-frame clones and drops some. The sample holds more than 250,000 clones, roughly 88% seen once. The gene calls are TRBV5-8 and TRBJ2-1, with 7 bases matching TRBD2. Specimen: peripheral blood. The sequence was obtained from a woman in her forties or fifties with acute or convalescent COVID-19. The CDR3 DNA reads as TGTGCCAGCAGCTTGGGGCTAGCGGTGTACAATGAGCAGTTCTTC. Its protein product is CASSLGLAVYNEQFF. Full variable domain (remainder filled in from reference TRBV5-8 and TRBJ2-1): EAGVTQSPTHLIKTRGQQATLRCSPISGHTSVYWYQQALGLGLQFLLWYDEGEERNRGNFPPRFSGRQFPNYSSELNVNALELEDSALYLCASSLGLAVYNEQFFGPGTRLTVL.